This T cell receptor (beta chain) appears in the sequencing data of a study of cytomegalovirus exposure and HLA in healthy donors (dated by TCRdb to the late 2010s). Concerning the study at large: An earlier analysis of approximately 640 of the donors reported about 250 Gb of sequence data and 100 million to 140 million unique TCR beta sequences from 150 million to 200 million T cells. Approximately 300 gigabases of sequencing data and 70 million to 100 million unique TCR sequences were included in an early release covering roughly 600 HLA-typed donors. Among the roughly 370 genotyped donors, around 81% belonged to the genetic ancestry cluster associated with self-reported Caucasian donors. The study aimed to test whether signatures of past pathogen exposure could be identified by cataloging public T cell receptors. The study used immunosequencing to profile the T cell repertoires of more than 650 subjects and linked those repertoires to cytomegalovirus serostatus. In addition to the first cohort of 650 to 750 subjects, a separate validation cohort of approximately 110 different subjects was used. To predict cytomegalovirus infection status, the study combined high-throughput TCR immunosequencing, statistical association of individual TCRs with disease status, and machine learning. A later analysis re-examined previously published TCR beta repertoires from over 500 donors and added high-resolution HLA genotyping to investigate patterns of TCR occurrence. The later analysis used no new phenotypic data to find candidate immune exposures, relying instead on TCR beta sequences and their occurrence across donors. An earlier analysis of several hundred of the donors applied high-throughput TCR beta sequencing to assess whether each TCR beta V gene segment acted as functional or pseudogenic. Donor age, sex, ethnicity and CMV serostatus were compiled alongside the repertoire data. Genome-wide SNP genotypes for about 55% of the roughly 670 donors were used in a later genetic analysis, which treated that subset as a discovery cohort. Every discovery cohort repertoire had been produced on one sequencing platform. HLA typing included class I and class II loci at four-digit resolution. Typing coverage differed by locus: A, B, C, DRB1 and DQB1 were typed in roughly 629-630 donors, DQA1 in roughly 500, DPA1 in 600 to 610, and DPB1 in just under 490. Because of strong linkage in the cohort, roughly five DR-DQ haplotypes were treated as single units for association and clustering. Among a few hundred genotyped donors of the cohort, an average of around 240,000 unique TCR beta nucleotide sequences were sequenced per donor, around 20% of them non-productive.

The cysteine opens and the phenylalanine closes a CDR3 of 14 amino acids. Solely the CDR3 DNA is kept, with 42 bases framed from the first base. CDR1 MGHRA and CDR2 YSYEKL were looked up in the germline V gene. Between the V and J ends, shortened by 0 bases and 8 bases respectively, the junction contains 13 bases. In total, just over 650 healthy bone marrow donors made up the cohort. At the time of sampling, every cohort member was nominally healthy, though immune exposures that went unrecorded were likely present. The donor was CMV seronegative and belonged to the group of approximately 320 seronegative cohort members. A peripheral blood sample was collected from each donor, and TCR beta sequencing was performed on peripheral blood mononuclear cells. The Qiagen DNeasy Blood Extraction Kit was used to extract genomic DNA from the blood cell samples. This clone is a singleton in its sample. Its antigen is currently not known. One base away there is no much larger clone; base qualities are not given.

Library method: the immunoSEQ multiplex PCR assay. For the multiplex PCR, a mixture combining 60 forward primers for TCR Vbeta segments and 13 reverse primers for TCR Jbeta segments was used. A multiplex PCR assay on genomic DNA amplified the CDR3 region of rearranged TCR beta genes. Amplified TCR beta libraries were sequenced as 87-base-pair reads on the Illumina HiSeq System. The authors' pipeline ran thus. Across the 670 or so repertoires, a later analysis counted 75 million to 90 million unique TCR beta chains, 9.5 million to 12 million of which were shared by at least two donors. Raw reads were error-corrected and collapsed into unique sequences with a nearest-neighbor algorithm that merged closely related sequences to remove PCR and sequencing errors. CDR3 sequences were aligned to IMGT reference sequences to assign V, D and J gene segments. For a sequence to be retained, at least a six-nucleotide match to both a V gene segment and a J gene segment was required. A rearrangement counted as productive if the CDR3 had no stop codons and remained in frame with V and J, and every other rearrangement counted as non-productive. Following IMGT convention, CDR3 was defined as the stretch from the second conserved V-encoded cysteine up to the conserved J-encoded phenylalanine. In an earlier analysis of roughly 580 of the donors, sequences lacking an unambiguous match to a single V gene segment were excluded. An earlier analysis of fewer than 750 of the donors classified V segments as functional when productive rearrangements were above 56.7% and as segregating when the standard deviation between donors was above 5%. A statistical classification framework was built for diagnosing cytomegalovirus status from the catalog of TCR beta chain sequences. V and J gene assignment, in a later analysis, came from comparing TCR nucleotide sequences with IMGT/GENE-DB human TR gene sequences. A later analysis assigned CDR3 sequences and most-parsimonious VDJ recombination scenarios with the TCRdist pipeline. In a later analysis, every TCR beta chain was defined by the combination of its CDR3 amino acid sequence and its V-gene family, and reads without a unique V-gene family were dropped. In a later analysis, 450 to 600 highly shared, low-generation-probability nucleotide sequences were removed to address suspected cross-contamination and a sequencing artifact. A later analysis calculated a clonal expansion index for each public chain from normalized within-repertoire ranks of inferred template counts. Generation probabilities in a later analysis came from a VDJ recombination model fitted to out-of-frame rearrangements, and those results were checked against IGoR. Hypergeometric tests were used in a later analysis to score TCR-TCR, TCR-HLA and TCR-CMV co-occurrence, with a repertoire-size bias correction applied to the TCR pairs. False discovery rates were estimated in a later analysis by permuting HLA or CMV assignments 20 times. In a later analysis, co-occurring TCRs were grouped using DBSCAN, and TCRdist sequence similarity was added for clustering within HLA-allele-positive subsets. For co-occurrence clustering, repertoires with fewer than 30,000 or more than 120,000 public chains were excluded, along with 4 to 6 repertoires with anomalous nucleotide sharing. Held by TCRdb, this immuneACCESS table contains in-frame sequences only and omits some clones. Under half of the omission traces to an unresolved V gene where checked; the cause of the rest is unknown. The V and J calls and clone size come from that table; D and trimming were worked out from the DNA. Across this sample there are some 110,000 clones, with around 80% seen only once. In total, the top ten clones hold 1.5% to 2% of the sample.

Broader findings and caveats from the paper: Correlated functional status among segregating V segments might be attributable to linkage disequilibrium, but an unknown experimental factor could not be ruled out. The earlier analysis of almost 600 of the donors excluded some 15 rarely observed V segments, including chromosome 9 orphons, because counts were too low. The cohort was sequenced for TCR beta chains only, and without alpha or paired-chain data the features that could be detected were limited. In vitro tests confirmed that a few of the cytomegalovirus-associated TCR beta chains recognize cytomegalovirus antigens. According to a later analysis, TCR association rates differed among HLA loci, with DRB1 alleles showing the most associated TCRs and HLA-C alleles showing the fewest. Roughly uniform sequencing depth across donors was assumed in presence/absence analyses, although this assumption may not hold. A cluster of highly shared sequence variants was judged likely to represent a technical artifact of the sequencing pipeline. In an earlier analysis of 587 of the donors, most TCR beta V segments appeared in productive rearrangements about 87% or about 30% of the time, broadly matching IMGT annotations. A further reported finding was that TCR beta sequences accurately predicted the HLA-A and HLA-B alleles for most subjects in the first cohort. Some IMGT-functional V segments, including TRBV6-2 and TRBV6-3, could not be distinguished by the 87-base-pair reads and were therefore excluded. Assigning TCR associations to individual alleles was difficult when HLA alleles, especially DR and DQ, strongly co-occurred. While some public TCRs were present in many individuals, most TCR sequences turned up only very rarely across donors. Because some donors lacked HLA typing at each locus, the association tests relied only on the typed subset. In a later analysis, HLA-associated TCR beta chains showed more clonal expansion and lower generation probabilities than non-associated chains that were equally common. A later analysis found that most CMV-associated TCR beta chains appeared HLA-restricted, with HLA associations seemingly driven largely by CMV exposure. For the cohort, immune exposure information was limited to CMV serostatus. The authors suggested that the approach could potentially be generalized to other disease states and immunological phenotypes. In both the original and validation cohorts, the classifier was reported to diagnose cytomegalovirus status with high specificity and sensitivity. The study listed 150 to 200 TCR beta chains as associated with cytomegalovirus. According to a later analysis, parvovirus B19, influenza, CMV and Epstein-Barr virus appeared linked to several top co-occurrence clusters. At a false discovery rate of 0.05, a later analysis linked around 15,000 TCR beta sequences to specific HLA alleles. In a later genetic analysis, a missense DCLRE1C variant was associated with V-gene and J-gene trimming of TCR beta chains, and the association was replicated in an independent cohort. According to a later genetic analysis, donors in an Asian-associated ancestry cluster had fewer N-insertions in productive TCRs than the approximately 650-donor mean.

Source material: PBMCs. The V and J genes are TRBV4-1 and TRBJ1-1; the D gene cannot be resolved reliably. This TCR derives from a woman aged 40 to 55 in good health and CMV-seronegative. The nucleotide sequence reads TGCGCCAGCAGCCAAGATGCGCTCGATTGGGAAGCTTTCTTT. Its amino acids are CASSQDALDWEAFF.